This T cell receptor (beta chain) was observed in a study of Tregs in tolerant kidney transplant recipients. TCRdb's copy holds only in-frame clones and misses some; the assay was immunoSEQ multiplex PCR. The sample table sets out roughly 30,000 clones. Study-wide findings and caveats: For some patients, primers changed over time, blocking nucleotide-level comparison.

Comment on this clone: The antigen is not known. The read gets to within 3 residues of the CDR3 end, and the germline J gene fills in the rest.

The CDR3 consists of 15 residues. V lost 4 bases, J lost 7 bases, and 8 bases stayed unmatched. The germline gives CDR1 MNHNS, CDR2 SASEGT. The sequenced sample was CD8+ T cells from blood, obtained before the transplant. This sequence originates from a human donor who received a combined kidney and bone marrow transplant. This rearrangement joins TRBV6-1 to TRBJ2-1, with 9 nucleotides matching TRBD2. The CDR3 reads CASSARLAGINEQFF. CDR3 DNA, as far as it was read: TGTGCCAGCAGTGCAAGGCTAGCGGGAATTAATGAG.